The TCR beta chain under discussion was sequenced for a study of neurological immune-mediated disorders. Points from the study as a whole: The study found no CDR3 amino acid sequences shared by expanded clones across subjects, suggesting private repertoires in all groups.

The cDNA was generated through 5'RACE incorporating 10-nucleotide random UMIs. TCRdb reanalysed the 5' RACE reads using MiXCR and keeps one entry per CDR3 protein. The table lists about 50,000 distinct CDR3 sequences, around a sixth of them singletons, with about 4.7% in the top ten. A blood bank in Maryland, USA, provided the volunteers who served as healthy controls. A word on this clonotype: Its antigen is currently unknown.

The material sequenced was PBMCs. The receptor comes from a man aged 55-75 years in good health.

CDR3 amino acids: CATQTGTSGSGELFF. As DNA, the CDR3 is TGTGCCACCCAAACCGGGACTAGCGGGAGCGGGGAGCTGTTTTTT. V is TRBV5-4 and J is TRBJ2-2; 14 bases fit TRBD2. Germline loops: CDR1 SGHNT, CDR2 YYREEE (reference sequence). V lost 9 bases, J lost 7 bases, and 8 bases stayed unmatched. This CDR3 has 15 amino acids.